A selection of T cell receptor beta chains follows, all from one sample in a study of T-cell memory formation after mild COVID-19. One entry per CDR3 protein results from TCRdb running MiXCR on the 5' RACE reads. The sample shows some 130,000 distinct CDR3 sequences, about 15% of them seen only once. Specimen: PBMCs or a T cell subset sorted from them (not recorded which). These receptors were taken from a young man who had mild COVID-19 (a few samples of this study predate the infection). Cell type and time point are not known. Each CDR3 is given with its conserved first and last residue. D genes are given only for firm matches. Expanded clones get a size class; other rows say once, few or many, or leave the size out.

v_gene	j_gene	d_gene	abundance	CDR3nt	CDR3aa
TRBV7-9	TRBJ2-3	TRBD2	medium-sized	TGTGCCAGCACCTTGGGGACTAGCGGGAGGCATACGCAGTATTTT	CASTLGTSGRHTQYF
TRBV24-1	TRBJ2-1	NA	NA	TGTGCCACCAGTGACCACCAAGCGGGTGGGGAGCAGTTCTTC	CATSDHQAGGEQFF
TRBV12-3/TRBV12-4	TRBJ1-5	TRBD1	few	TGTGCCAGCAGTCGGACAGGGTTGGTGGGTCAGCCCCAGCATTTT	CASSRTGLVGQPQHF
TRBV24-1	TRBJ2-3	NA	NA	TGTGCCACCAGTGCTGAAGTGAATACGCAGTATTTT	CATSAEVNTQYF
TRBV25-1	TRBJ2-7	NA	many	TGTGCCAGCAGTGAATGGGGCAGGACCTACGAGCAGTACTTC	CASSEWGRTYEQYF
TRBV11-3	TRBJ2-1	NA	few	TGTGCCAGCAGCTTATATGGGGTTAATGAGCAGTTCTTC	CASSLYGVNEQFF
TRBV3-1	TRBJ1-1	TRBD1	NA	TGTGCCAGCAGCCAAGGGACCCAGGGGGACACTGAAGCTTTCTTT	CASSQGTQGDTEAFF
TRBV28	TRBJ2-6	NA	many	TGTGCCAGCAGTTTTTGGCTCTCTGGGGCCAACGTCCTGACTTTC	CASSFWLSGANVLTF
TRBV28	TRBJ1-1	NA	few	TGTGCCAGCAGCCCCATTGGGGGGGTGAGAACTGAAGCTTTCTTT	CASSPIGGVRTEAFF
TRBV7-2	TRBJ1-1	NA	few	TGTGCCAGCAGCCCAGGATCTACTATCACTGAAGCTTTCTTT	CASSPGSTITEAFF
TRBV21-1	TRBJ1-5	NA	NA	TGTGCCAGCAGCAAAGGGACAGGGGCTTATCAGCCCCAGCATTTT	CASSKGTGAYQPQHF
TRBV28	TRBJ1-1	NA	few	TGTGCCAGCAGCGAATCCGACCATGAAGCTTTCTTT	CASSESDHEAFF
TRBV19	TRBJ2-3	TRBD2	few	TGTGCCAGTAGTATGGGCGCGGGAGAGATTTCTAGCACAGATACGCAGTATTTT	CASSMGAGEISSTDTQYF
TRBV30	TRBJ2-3	NA	NA	TGTGCCTGGAGCCCTAGCACAGATACGCAGTATTTT	CAWSPSTDTQYF
TRBV20-1	TRBJ2-5	TRBD2	few	TGCAGTGCGAGACTAGCGGGGGCTGGAGAGACCCAGTACTTC	CSARLAGAGETQYF
TRBV4-3	TRBJ2-1	NA	few	TGCGCCAGCAGCCAAGTTCGGGAACGGCAGTTCTTC	CASSQVRERQFF
TRBV5-1	TRBJ2-2	NA	few	TGCGCCAGCAGGGACGGACCCTTAAGAGCCGGGGAGCTGTTTTTT	CASRDGPLRAGELFF
TRBV12-3/TRBV12-4	TRBJ2-5	NA	NA	TGTGCCAGCAGTTTAAATGGATACCAAGAGACCCAGTACTTC	CASSLNGYQETQYF
TRBV20-1	TRBJ1-1	NA	few	TGCAGTGCTAGAGAGGGGGCCCGGAACACTGAAGCTTTCTTT	CSAREGARNTEAFF
TRBV7-2	TRBJ2-3	NA	NA	TGTGCCAGCAGCCGTACGGGGGTAGATACGCAGTATTTT	CASSRTGVDTQYF
TRBV3-1	TRBJ1-1	NA	NA	TGTGCCAGCAGCCAAGCGGGCTCCCTGATTGCGGACACTGAAGCTTTCTTT	CASSQAGSLIADTEAFF
TRBV18	TRBJ2-5	TRBD1	NA	TGTGCCAGCTCAGAGGACAGGGTGGCCCAGTACTTC	CASSEDRVAQYF
TRBV9	TRBJ2-3	NA	NA	TGTGCCAGCAGCCCAAGCCCTCAGTTTGGAGATACGCAGTATTTT	CASSPSPQFGDTQYF
TRBV7-2	TRBJ2-3	NA	many	TGTGCCAGCAGCTTAATGACAGATACGCAGTATTTT	CASSLMTDTQYF
TRBV29-1	TRBJ1-1	TRBD1	once	TGCAGCGCTTGGACAGGGGGGGACACTGAAGCTTTCTTT	CSAWTGGDTEAFF
TRBV15	TRBJ1-4	NA	NA	TGTGCCACCAGCAGAGATAAGGGCTGGGATGAAAAACTGTTTTTT	CATSRDKGWDEKLFF
TRBV7-2	TRBJ1-5	NA	few	TGTGCCAGCAGCTTAGCCCCCAGCAATCAGCCCCAGCATTTT	CASSLAPSNQPQHF
TRBV9	TRBJ2-2	NA	few	TGTGCCAGCAGAGCACGGGCCCCCACCGGGGAGCTGTTTTTT	CASRARAPTGELFF
TRBV20-1	TRBJ1-2	NA	NA	TGCAGTGCTAGTAGTGTACCCCTGGAGGGCTACACCTTC	CSASSVPLEGYTF
TRBV29-1	TRBJ1-2	NA	NA	TGCAGCGTTGTCCATAGCATTGAGACAGACGGCTACACCTTC	CSVVHSIETDGYTF
TRBV6-2/TRBV6-3	TRBJ2-1	NA	many	TGTGCCAGCAATAGAGGGGGTAGCTCCTACAATGAGCAGTTCTTC	CASNRGGSSYNEQFF
TRBV7-2	TRBJ1-2	TRBD1	NA	TGTGCCAGCAGCGTCGGACAGGGCTATGGCTACACCTTC	CASSVGQGYGYTF
TRBV4-2	TRBJ1-3	NA	many	TGTGCCAGCAGCCAAGATCGAGTCGACTTCTCTGGAAACACCATATATTTT	CASSQDRVDFSGNTIYF
TRBV7-2	TRBJ1-1	NA	few	TGTGCCAGCACCTTTCAAAGGGGGGAGGCTGAAGCTTTCTTT	CASTFQRGEAEAFF
TRBV5-1	TRBJ2-5	NA	NA	TGCGCCAGCACGGAGGGGACCTCCCTGGAGACCCAGTACTTC	CASTEGTSLETQYF
TRBV29-1	TRBJ1-1	TRBD1	NA	TGCAGCGTTCGGACAGGGCGTTGGACTGAAGCTTTCTTT	CSVRTGRWTEAFF
TRBV4-2	TRBJ2-1	TRBD2	NA	TGTGCCAGCAGCCAAGATGGGGTAGCGGGGGTCAGCTACTACAATGAGCAGTTCTTC	CASSQDGVAGVSYYNEQFF
TRBV24-1	TRBJ2-2	NA	NA	TGTGCCACCAGTGATTGGGGGGCCGGCACCGGGGAGCTGTTTTTT	CATSDWGAGTGELFF
TRBV7-9	TRBJ2-5	TRBD2	NA	TGTGCCAGCAGCTTAGTAAGGCCTAGCGGGCTGGAAGAGACCCAGTACTTC	CASSLVRPSGLEETQYF
TRBV7-9	TRBJ2-7	TRBD2	few	TGTGCCAGCAGTTTTGGACTAGCGGGGTATCTGGTCGAGCAGTACTTC	CASSFGLAGYLVEQYF
TRBV5-4	TRBJ2-5	TRBD2	many	TGTGCCAGCCAAAACGGACTAGCGGGGGCCAGAGGAGAGACCCAGTACTTC	CASQNGLAGARGETQYF
TRBV12-3/TRBV12-4	TRBJ2-7	NA	NA	TGTGCCAGCAGTTACACTCTTCCTTGGGAGCAGTACTTC	CASSYTLPWEQYF
TRBV4-1	TRBJ2-5	TRBD2	NA	TGCGCCAGCAGCCAAGTATCGGGGGGAGAGACCCAGTACTTC	CASSQVSGGETQYF